This T cell receptor (beta chain) was sequenced during a study of blood T cell repertoires in COVID-19. Trimming took 2 bases from V and 2 from J, leaving 10 bases between them. CDR1 and CDR2 from the germline V gene are MDHEN and SYDVKM. The length of the CDR3 is 15 residues. The method was immunoSEQ multiplex PCR; TCRdb's version includes in-frame clones alone and lacks a portion of them. The table shows about 270,000 clones, with around 89% occurring only once. The receptor's source is a woman in her forties or fifties who had recovered from COVID-19. The sample consisted of PBMCs or T cells enriched from blood (not recorded which). The chain employs TRBV28 and TRBJ1-5; perhaps TRBD1 as D (5 bases). The chain's CDR3 is CASSLEGVGNQPQHF. The CDR3 bases are TGTGCCAGCAGTTTAGAAGGGGTCGGCAATCAGCCCCAGCATTTT.